The 23 T cell receptor beta chains below come from one sample, sequenced in a study of response to subunit inactivated influenza vaccine. TCRdb reprocessed the RT-PCR reads with MiXCR, giving one entry per CDR3 protein. The table lists over 750,000 distinct CDR3 sequences, approximately 22% of them singletons. The sequencing here drew on PBMCs from blood, taken roughly 5 days after vaccination. Receptors were obtained from a man aged 50 to 60 who received an inactivated influenza vaccine.

The genes are TRBV20-1 and TRBJ2-1, with 13 bases aligning to TRBD2. Germline values: CDR1 DFQATT, CDR2 SNEGSKA (reference sequence). The CDR3 loop spans 14 amino acids. The V and J ends lost 5 bases and 10 bases, in that order; junction bases with no gene match: 8. CDR3 residues: CSAGGTSGTREQFF. CDR3 in DNA: TGCAGTGCTGGCGGGACTAGCGGGACCAGAGAGCAGTTCTTC.

The J gene is TRBJ2-7, the V gene TRBV20-1, with D hard to call. This CDR3 contains 15 residues. From germline, CDR1 is DFQATT and CDR2 SNEGSKA (reference sequence). Trimming shortened V by 5 bases and J by 2 bases, and 19 bases separated the two germline ends. This CDR3 reads CSAPTSIFNPYEQYF. The CDR3 nucleotides read TGCAGTGCTCCAACTTCCATCTTTAATCCCTACGAGCAGTACTTC.

The rearrangement uses TRBV3-1 and TRBJ1-6; D is possibly TRBD1 (6 bases). The CDR3 extends over 14 amino acids. V gave up 1 base and J gave up 9 bases, with 10 bases separating them. The germline V gene encodes CDR1 LGHDT and CDR2 YNNKEL (reference sequence). CDR3 loop: CASSQAQGPSPLHF. CDR3 bases: TGTGCCAGCAGCCAAGCACAGGGACCTTCACCCCTCCACTTT. Filled out from reference TRBV3-1 and TRBJ1-6, the complete variable domain reads DTAVSQTPKYLVTQMGNDKSIKCEQNLGHDTMYWYKQDSKKFLKIMFSYNNKELIINETVPNRFSPKSPDKAHLNLHINSLELGDSAVYFCASSQAQGPSPLHFGNGTRLTVT.

This clonotype was picked up a small number of times. This chain connects TRBV29-1 to TRBJ1-3, with D uncertain. This CDR3 has 12 amino acids. The germline CDR1 and CDR2 sequences are SQVTM and ANQGSEA. V was pared by 3 bases and J by 6 bases, with 9 bases between. The DNA of the CDR3 is TGCAGCGTTGAGGATGGAGCAAACACCATATATTTT. Protein: CSVEDGANTIYF.

This chain connects TRBV10-2 to TRBJ2-7, with 11 nucleotides matching TRBD1. Germline V lookup: CDR1 WSHSY, CDR2 SAAADI. The CDR3 sequence is 19 residues long. V lost 6 bases to trimming and J lost 0 bases; unmatched junction nucleotides: 16. The CDR3 DNA follows: TGCGCCAGCAGGGAATGGGGACAGGGGGAGTGGCCCCACTCCTACGAGCAGTACTTC. The encoded protein is CASREWGQGEWPHSYEQYF.

V and J are TRBV10-3 and TRBJ2-3; 7 nucleotides line up with TRBD1. The CDR3 consists of 15 residues. V was clipped by 4 bases and J by 4 bases; unmatched bases: 8. The germline gives CDR1 ENHRY, CDR2 SYGVKD. CDR3: CAISGRGQSSDTQYF. The CDR3 DNA sequence: TGTGCCATCAGTGGTCGGGGACAGTCCTCAGATACGCAGTATTTT.

The V gene is TRBV27, the J gene TRBJ2-4; unclear D gene. Germline CDR1 MNHEY, CDR2 SMNVEV (reference sequence). The CDR3 covers 15 residues. Trimming stripped 6 bases from V and 0 bases from J, with 12 bases between. The CDR3 nucleotides read TGTGCCAGCAGAGGCGCGACGGTAGCCAAAAACATTCAGTACTTC. Its translation: CASRGATVAKNIQYF.

The V gene is TRBV6-1, the J gene TRBJ2-7; perhaps D is TRBD1 or TRBD2 (5 bases each). V was clipped by 6 bases and J by 1 base, with 10 bases between them. The CDR3 loop spans 13 amino acids. The V gene's germline CDR1 is MNHNS and CDR2 SASEGT. The CDR3 DNA reads TGTGCCAGCAGGTTGGGGGAGTCCTACGAGCAGTACTTC. Protein product: CASRLGESYEQYF.

This clonotype appeared a few times. The chain is built from TRBV12-3 or TRBV12-4 and TRBJ2-1, with 13 bases aligning to TRBD2. The CDR3 has 15 residues. After removal of 7 bases from V and 6 bases from J, the junction contained 6 bases not matched to a gene. The CDR3 DNA is TGTGCCAGCACCCAACTAGCGGGGGGGGGCAATGAGCAGTTCTTC. The encoded protein is CASTQLAGGGNEQFF.

The CDR3 region has the DNA TGTGCCAGCAGCTTAGTGGATTCAGATACGCAGTATTTT. It translates to CASSLVDSDTQYF. The V call is TRBV11-2, the J call TRBJ2-3; D unresolved. The CDR3 spans 13 residues. CDR1 and CDR2 from the germline V gene are SGHAT and FQNNGV. Trimming removed 1 base from V and 4 bases from J, with 6 bases in between.

This clonotype was seen many times. This chain connects TRBV29-1 to TRBJ2-1, with TRBD1 matching 7 bases. J lost 0 bases, V lost 7 bases, and 6 bases had no gene match. Germline assignment: CDR1 SQVTM and CDR2 ANQGSEA. The CDR3 runs to 14 residues. The CDR3 is CSGQRTGSYNEQFF. In DNA, the CDR3 is TGCAGCGGCCAAAGGACAGGCTCCTACAATGAGCAGTTCTTC.

This clonotype has just a few counts. The gene calls are TRBV12-3 or TRBV12-4 and TRBJ2-4, with D possibly TRBD1 on 6 matching bases. The CDR3 runs to 15 residues. Trimming removed 6 bases at V and 3 bases at J, with 15 bases between. CDR3 nucleotides: TGTGCCAGCAGCATATTTGAGACAGGCAAAAACATTCAGTACTTC. This encodes CASSIFETGKNIQYF.

J is TRBJ2-7 and V is TRBV9, with D possibly matching TRBD1 (6 bases). Deletions cut 2 bases from V and 2 bases from J, with 14 bases between. The germline V gene encodes CDR1 SGDLS and CDR2 YYNGEE. The CDR3 totals 15 residues. CDR3 sequence reads: CASSVEWGPTYEQYF. The DNA of the CDR3 is TGTGCCAGCAGCGTTGAGTGGGGGCCTACCTACGAGCAGTACTTC.

This clonotype has a handful of counts. The gene calls are TRBV4-1 and TRBJ2-7; D ambiguous. Between the trimmed V and J ends, which lost 0 bases and 2 bases, there was a span of 8 bases. The germline V gene encodes CDR1 MGHRA and CDR2 YSYEKL. The CDR3 loop spans 14 amino acids. The CDR3 DNA reads TGCGCCAGCAGCCAAGATTCCCAGACCTACGAGCAGTACTTC. Amino acid sequence: CASSQDSQTYEQYF.

This clonotype has a handful of counts. CDR3 in amino acids: CASSAGLGTDTQYF. As DNA, the CDR3 is TGTGCCAGCTCAGCGGGTCTCGGCACAGATACGCAGTATTTT. V and J are TRBV18 and TRBJ2-3, with D tentatively TRBD2 (5 bases). Trimming removed 5 bases from V and 1 base from J, with 10 bases in between. From germline, CDR1 is KGHSH and CDR2 LQKENI. The CDR3 consists of 14 residues.

The chain combines TRBV10-3 with TRBJ2-5, with D possibly matching TRBD1 (5 bases). Per the germline V gene, CDR1 is ENHRY and CDR2 is SYGVKD. V was pared by 0 bases and J by 2 bases, with 10 bases between. This CDR3 comprises 15 residues. CDR3 nucleotides: TGTGCCATCAGTGAGTCAGCCGACAGACAAGAGACCCAGTACTTC. The encoded protein is CAISESADRQETQYF.

Only a few counts were recorded for this clonotype. An end of the junction does not agree with germline; a read error may underlie this. The genes are TRBV4-2 and TRBJ2-1; the match to TRBD1 covers 7 bases. The V gene's germline CDR1 is LGHNA and CDR2 YNFKEQ. The CDR3 extends over 15 amino acids. The CDR3: CASSQEGDSYDEQFF. Written as DNA, the CDR3 is TGTGCCAGCAGCCAAGAAGGGGACAGCTACGATGAGCAGTTCTTC.

This clonotype was detected a few times. The V call is TRBV5-1, the J call TRBJ2-6; D is unresolved. Between the trimmed V and J ends, which lost 4 bases and 1 base, there was a span of 9 bases. CDR1 is SGHRS, CDR2 YFSETQ, per germline. The CDR3 is 15 amino acids. The CDR3 bases are TGCGCCAGCAGCCCCATCCTTTCTGGGGCCAACGTCCTGACTTTC. Encoded protein: CASSPILSGANVLTF. The variable domain in full, with the rest retrieved from reference TRBV5-1 and TRBJ2-6, is KAGVTQTPRYLIKTRGQQVTLSCSPISGHRSVSWYQQTPGQGLQFLFEYFSETQRNKGNFPGRFSGRQFSNSRSEMNVSTLELGDSALYLCASSPILSGANVLTFGAGSRLTVL.

The genes are TRBV5-1 and TRBJ2-3; 8 bases agree with TRBD2. There are 16 residues in the CDR3. The ends lost 3 bases at V and 1 base at J; junction bases unmatched: 7. Germline assignment: CDR1 SGHRS and CDR2 YFSETQ. CDR3 amino acids: CASSSQAGAGTDTQYF. CDR3 DNA sequence: TGCGCCAGCAGCTCACAAGCGGGAGCTGGCACAGATACGCAGTATTTT.

This clonotype was counted between two and nine times. CDR3 coding DNA: TGTGCCACCAGTGATTTCCAGAGGCACACAGATACGCAGTATTTT. Translated: CATSDFQRHTDTQYF. The chain combines TRBV24-1 with TRBJ2-3; D is undetermined. Trimming took 1 base from V and 2 from J, leaving 9 bases between them. Germline CDR1 is KGHDR and CDR2 is SFDVKD. This CDR3 has 15 amino acids.

This clonotype has just a few counts. The chain recombines TRBV6-5 with TRBJ2-2, with 13 bases matching TRBD2. Germline values: CDR1 MNHEY, CDR2 SVGAGI. The CDR3 covers 18 residues. The V and J ends lost 7 bases and 5 bases, in that order; junction bases with no gene match: 13. The CDR3 DNA is TGTGCCAGCACTTGGACTAGCGGGAGTGTGGGGAAAACCGGGGAGCTGTTTTTT. The encoded protein is CASTWTSGSVGKTGELFF.

The chain uses TRBV12-3 or TRBV12-4 and TRBJ1-2; TRBD1 aligns across 8 bases. With V trimmed by 5 bases and J by 7 bases, 9 bases remained unmatched. The CDR3 is 14 amino acids. The CDR3 nucleotides are TGTGCCAGCAGTATAGGCCGGACAGGGTTTGGCTACACCTTC. As protein: CASSIGRTGFGYTF.

J is TRBJ2-5 and V is TRBV11-2; 11 bases match TRBD2. The J segment lost 5 bases and the V segment lost 1 base, leaving 15 bases of the junction unmatched. This CDR3 comprises 19 residues. Germline CDR1 and CDR2: SGHAT and FQNNGV. The CDR3 sequence: CASSLGPLGVAGGRETQYF. In DNA, the CDR3 is TGTGCCAGCAGCTTAGGACCCCTCGGGGTAGCGGGGGGGCGCGAGACCCAGTACTTC.